Each of the 8 T cell receptor beta chains below was sequenced from the same sample in a study of identical twins (dated by TCRdb to 2016 to 2018). Libraries were made using 5' RACE. For sequencing, an Illumina HiSeq 2000 was employed. TCRdb reprocessed the public reads (quality trimming at Q25 with fastp, clone calling with MiXCR) and kept in-frame beta chains. One record per CDR3 amino acid sequence lists the most common genes and DNA. For this sample there are around 550,000 distinct CDR3 sequences; 13% to 15% appear just once. Of the sample, roughly 0.43% falls within the top ten clones. This same sample was also part of a study on yellow fever vaccine responses in identical twins.

What was sequenced was CD4+ T cells sorted from blood. The receptors shown here come from a woman between 18 and 29 years old in good health.

This clonotype has just a few counts. The chain employs TRBV20-1 and TRBJ1-1; D might be TRBD1 (5 bases). CDR1 DFQATT and CDR2 SNEGSKA come from the germline V gene (reference sequence). The CDR3 has 16 amino acids. Trimming stripped 0 bases from V and 1 base from J, with 15 bases between. For the CDR3, the DNA is TGCAGTGCTAGAGACCTACTCTTGGGACCGAACACTGAAGCTTTCTTT. Residues: CSARDLLLGPNTEAFF.

This chain joins TRBV6-5 and TRBJ2-3; D is perhaps TRBD1 (6 bases). Per germline, CDR1 MNHEY and CDR2 SVGAGI. The CDR3 sequence is 15 residues long. Trimming cost V 0 bases and J 4 bases, with 11 bases left between them. The DNA for the CDR3 is TGTGCCAGCAGTTACTCGCCAGGGGCTCCAGATACGCAGTATTTT. This translates into CASSYSPGAPDTQYF.

The rearrangement links TRBV5-1 to TRBJ1-5, with a weak D call TRBD1 (6 bases). The CDR3 loop spans 16 amino acids. Germline assignment: CDR1 SGHRS and CDR2 YFSETQ. V shed 2 bases and J shed 2 bases, with 14 bases lying between them. The CDR3 protein is CASSLEPQGRNQPQHF. CDR3 DNA: TGCGCCAGCAGCTTAGAACCACAGGGACGCAATCAGCCCCAGCATTTT.

This clonotype was observed at least ten times. The genes are TRBV5-1 and TRBJ1-3, with D tentatively TRBD1 (6 bases). With 4 bases removed from V and 0 bases from J, the gap between germline ends came to 8 bases. The V gene's germline CDR1 is SGHRS and CDR2 YFSETQ. The CDR3 runs 14 residues. The CDR3 reads CASSLDSSGNTIYF. The CDR3 DNA is TGCGCCAGCAGCCTGGACAGCTCTGGAAACACCATATATTTT.

This rearrangement joins TRBV6-5 to TRBJ2-1, with 14 bases that match TRBD2. CDR3 length: 17 amino acids. V trimming: 6 bases; J trimming: 0 bases; junction bases outside the gene matches: 4. CDR1 is MNHEY and CDR2 is SVGAGI in the germline V gene. The DNA for the CDR3 is TGTGCCAGCAGATACGGGACTAGCGGGAGCTCCTACAATGAGCAGTTCTTC. Its protein product is CASRYGTSGSSYNEQFF.

The chain joins TRBV20-1 to TRBJ2-1, with 11 bases that match TRBD1. In germline, CDR1 is DFQATT, CDR2 SNEGSKA (reference sequence). This CDR3 comprises 17 residues. The CDR3 DNA follows: TGCAGCACTCGCCGAACCCGGGGACAGGGGGGCTACAATGAGCAGTTCTTC. It is translated as CSTRRTRGQGGYNEQFF.

The chain is built from TRBV18 and TRBJ2-2, with a weak D call TRBD2 (5 bases). Germline V gene lookup returns CDR1 KGHSH and CDR2 LQKENI. CDR3 size: 16 residues. Between the trimmed V and J ends, which lost 6 bases and 0 bases, there was a span of 14 bases. The CDR3 DNA reads as TGTGCCAGCTCCGACCGGACGGGGTCGAACACCGGGGAGCTGTTTTTT. This codes for CASSDRTGSNTGELFF.

The table lists this clonotype with a few counts. The rearrangement links TRBV15 to TRBJ2-7; no clear D. The CDR3 runs 13 residues. Per the germline V gene, CDR1 is LNHNV and CDR2 is YYDKDF (reference sequence). V gave up 0 bases and J gave up 3 bases, with 6 bases separating them. CDR3 sequence: CATSRDRFYEQYF. As DNA, the CDR3 is TGTGCCACCAGCAGAGATAGGTTCTACGAGCAGTACTTC.